This TCR beta chain was documented in a study of shared clonotypes between healthy human individuals. This clone was recorded only once. Only in-frame clones appear in the TCRdb table, and some are missing; sequencing was by immunoSEQ multiplex PCR. Found here are 2 million to 2.5 million clones, almost 96% of them singletons; the top ten hold approximately 0.13%. This receptor was obtained from a man between 18 and 29 years old in good health. Sample: naive CD4+ T cells sorted from blood. Subset meaning: CD45RA+ positively selected.

CDR3 DNA: TGTGCCTGGAGTGTAATCCGCAATGAGCAGTTCTTC. It encodes CAWSVIRNEQFF. The V call is TRBV30, the J call TRBJ2-1; D uncertain. The CDR3 contains 12 residues. Trimming removed 0 bases from V and 6 bases from J, with 6 bases in between. CDR1 and CDR2 from the germline V gene are GTSNPN and SVGIG (reference sequence). Complete variable domain (other parts from reference TRBV30 and TRBJ2-1): SQTIHQWPATLVQPVGSPLSLECTVEGTSNPNLYWYRQAAGRGLQLLFYSVGIGQISSEVPQNLSASRPQDRQFILSSKKLLLSDSGFYLCAWSVIRNEQFFGPGTRLTVL.